This T cell receptor beta chain was recovered during a study of T cells in Graves' hyperthyroidism and ophthalmopathy. Study findings and constraints: Ophthalmopathy and stable hyperthyroidism were told apart by a 13 V-J model.

Amplification of TCR beta CDR3 regions used RNA as the template. First-round RT-PCR of the TCR CDR3 relied on the HTBI primer set. One entry per CDR3 protein, called by TCRdb with MiXCR from the multiplex PCR reads. This sample carries approximately 510,000 distinct CDR3 sequences, around 21% of them seen once, and the ten largest clones take 26%. This clonotype was seen repeatedly, ten times or more. Its cognate antigen is unknown. Trimming took off 3 bases at V and 5 bases at J, with 10 bases between the two ends. Per germline, CDR1 MDHEN and CDR2 SYDVKM. This CDR3 comprises 13 residues. The sample was blood. The source is a man younger than 35 with Graves' hyperthyroidism. This chain connects TRBV28 to TRBJ2-5, with D unresolved. This chain's CDR3 is CASSFGQEETQYF. The CDR3 nucleotides are TGTGCCAGCAGTTTTGGGCAAGAGGAGACCCAGTACTTC.